These T cell receptor beta chains were read from a single sample in a study of long-term antiretroviral therapy in people with HIV. The method was immunoSEQ multiplex PCR; TCRdb's version includes in-frame clones alone and lacks a portion of them. The sample includes around 22,000 clones, more than 65% seen only once; the top ten take about a fifth. The sample consisted of unsorted PBMCs, taken 0.1 years before starting antiretroviral therapy. The receptors come from a man aged 18-30 years with HIV. CDR3s include the opening cysteine and the closing phenylalanine or tryptophan. The D gene is left open where the match is weak. Expanded clones are given a class, and other clones once, few, many or no size at all.

size	V	D	J	DNA	CDR3
NA	TRBV4-2	TRBD1	TRBJ1-1	TGTGCCAGCAGCCAATTCCCGACAGGGCGTACTGAAGCTTTCTTT	CASSQFPTGRTEAFF
NA	TRBV20-1	NA	TRBJ2-7	TGCAGTGCTAGATGGGGGAACGAGCAGTACTTC	CSARWGNEQYF
NA	TRBV28	TRBD1	TRBJ2-1	TGTGCCAGCAGTTTACGAGACAGGGAGCTAAGGGAGCAGTTCTTC	CASSLRDRELREQFF
once	TRBV27	TRBD1	TRBJ1-2	TGTGCCAGCAGTACGATGCGGGACAGGGTCTGGGGAGGCTACACCTTC	CASSTMRDRVWGGYTF
NA	TRBV27	NA	TRBJ1-2	TGTGCCAGCAGTTTATCCCCGGATTCGGGTTATGGCTACACCTTC	CASSLSPDSGYGYTF
NA	TRBV6-1	NA	TRBJ1-1	TGTGCCAGCAGTGAAGGGGTAGCCGGGGGAACTGAAGCTTTCTTT	CASSEGVAGGTEAFF
NA	TRBV6-5	NA	TRBJ2-7	TGTGCCAGCAGTTACTCGGGGAGCTCCTACGAGCAGTACTTC	CASSYSGSSYEQYF
few	TRBV6-5	NA	TRBJ1-2	TGTGCCAGCAGTTACAAGAGGGCCAGGGCCAACTATGGCTACACCTTC	CASSYKRARANYGYTF
NA	TRBV7-9	TRBD2	TRBJ2-6	TGTGCCAGCAGCTTACTGGGGGGAGGGACCGGGGCCAACGTCCTGACTTTC	CASSLLGGGTGANVLTF
NA	TRBV19	NA	TRBJ2-1	TGTGCCAGTAGTATTCGTTGGGGGGTTACCTACAATGAGCAGTTCTTC	CASSIRWGVTYNEQFF
few	TRBV5-1	TRBD1	TRBJ2-7	TGCGCCAGCAGCTTCGGGACAGGGGACTACGAGCAGTACTTC	CASSFGTGDYEQYF
NA	TRBV2	NA	TRBJ1-3	TGTGCCAGCAGGGGGTTGGCTGGAAACACCATATATTTT	CASRGLAGNTIYF
NA	TRBV30	NA	TRBJ2-7	TGTGCCTCCGCCCGTGGGACCTACGAGCAGTACTTC	CASARGTYEQYF
NA	TRBV10-1	NA	TRBJ2-5	TGCGCCAGCAGTGATGGGGTTCTGGAGACCCAGTACTTC	CASSDGVLETQYF
NA	TRBV5-1	NA	TRBJ2-7	TGCGCCAGCAGCTTCCGGGTTGGTTACGAGCAGTACTTC	CASSFRVGYEQYF
NA	TRBV6-6	NA	TRBJ1-2	TGTGCCAGCACTCGAGCAGCCCACACGTTTTATGGCTACACCTTC	CASTRAAHTFYGYTF
NA	TRBV5-6	NA	TRBJ2-3	TGTGCCAGCAGCTCTACAGGGTTTAGCACAGATACGCAGTATTTT	CASSSTGFSTDTQYF
few	TRBV19	NA	TRBJ2-2	TGTGCCAGTATAGGGGGAACCGGGGAGCTGTTTTTT	CASIGGTGELFF
NA	TRBV7-9	TRBD1	TRBJ2-1	TGTGCCAGCAGCTTGACAGGGATTGTCGATGAGCAGTTCTTC	CASSLTGIVDEQFF
once	TRBV5-1	NA	TRBJ2-3	TGCGCCAGCACCTTGGGGTTGCGGTACACAGATACGCAGTATTTT	CASTLGLRYTDTQYF
NA	TRBV7-9	NA	TRBJ2-7	TGTGCCAGCAGCTCGGGGGCAGGACCGTTCTACGAGCAGTACTTC	CASSSGAGPFYEQYF
NA	TRBV19	NA	TRBJ1-3	TGTGCCAGTACGTGGCAGGGTGAACTCCCTGGAAACACCATATATTTT	CASTWQGELPGNTIYF
NA	TRBV5-1	TRBD1	TRBJ1-2	TGCGCCAGCAGTCCCGATTCCGGGACAGGCCGTTTC	CASSPDSGTGRF
NA	TRBV27	TRBD1	TRBJ2-7	TGTGCCAGCAGTAAATGGGACAGACGCTCCTACGAGCAGTACTTC	CASSKWDRRSYEQYF
NA	TRBV6-1	NA	TRBJ2-1	TGTGCCAGCCACCAATACAATGAGCAGTTCTTC	CASHQYNEQFF
NA	TRBV5-4	TRBD1	TRBJ1-4	TGTGCCAGCAGCTTGGGTGGACAGGACGAAAAACTGTTTTTT	CASSLGGQDEKLFF
NA	TRBV2	NA	TRBJ2-5	TGTGCCAGCAGTGAATGGGGGTACCAAGAGACCCAGTACTTC	CASSEWGYQETQYF
NA	TRBV7-3	TRBD2	TRBJ2-3	TGTGCCAGCAGCTTCAGCGGGATCGGGACAGATACGCAGTATTTT	CASSFSGIGTDTQYF
NA	TRBV2	NA	TRBJ1-1	TGTGCCAGCAGTGTGCATGAGACTGAAGCTTTCTTT	CASSVHETEAFF
NA	TRBV28	TRBD2	TRBJ2-7	TGTGCCAGCAGTCCAACCCCTGGGACTAGCGGGAGGAGAACCTACGAGCAGTACTTC	CASSPTPGTSGRRTYEQYF
NA	TRBV7-9	TRBD1	TRBJ1-2	TGTGCCAGCAGCTATGCCGGGACAGGGGATGGCTACACCTTC	CASSYAGTGDGYTF
NA	TRBV21-1	NA	TRBJ2-2	TGTGCCAGCAGCCCGATACAGGGAGTTGATTCGGAGACTAGCGGAGGGAACACCGGGGAGCTGTTTTTT	CASSPIQGVDSETSGGNTGELFF
NA	TRBV6-1	NA	TRBJ1-2	TGTGCCAGCAGTGCCAAACAGGAGGGCGGCTATGGCTACACCTTC	CASSAKQEGGYGYTF
NA	TRBV9	TRBD1	TRBJ2-1	TGTGCCAGCAGCGGCCGGACAGGGGGGCATGGTGAGCAGTTCTTC	CASSGRTGGHGEQFF
NA	TRBV9	NA	TRBJ1-2	TGTGCCAGCAGCGTAGCTACGAGGGGGGCATATGGCTACACCTTC	CASSVATRGAYGYTF
NA	TRBV2	NA	TRBJ2-3	TGTGCCAGCAGTGACACCCCCCTCGCGGACTACCAGGCGCAGTATTTT	CASSDTPLADYQAQYF
NA	TRBV27	TRBD2	TRBJ2-1	TGTGCCAGCAGTTGGACTAGCAGCAACTACAATGAGCAGTTCTTC	CASSWTSSNYNEQFF
once	TRBV9	TRBD1	TRBJ2-7	TGTGCCAGCAGCCAGGGGGCGTCGGGGGCGAGCTCCTACGAGCAGTACTTC	CASSQGASGASSYEQYF
NA	TRBV7-2	NA	TRBJ1-2	TGTGCCAGCAGCCCCTCGACAGCCTATGGCTACACCTTC	CASSPSTAYGYTF
NA	TRBV30	NA	TRBJ1-2	TGTGCCTGGAGGCCAGGGGCTGGAGATAGCGGCTACACCTTC	CAWRPGAGDSGYTF
NA	TRBV6-6	NA	TRBJ1-2	TGTGCCAGCAGTCTCGAGGGGAACTATGGCTACACCTTC	CASSLEGNYGYTF
once	TRBV11-2	TRBD2	TRBJ2-3	TGTGCCAGCAGCTTTATACTAGCGGGCACAGATACGCAGTATTTT	CASSFILAGTDTQYF
NA	TRBV2	NA	TRBJ1-1	TGTGCCAGCATTTCGTGGAACACTGAAGCTTTCTTT	CASISWNTEAFF
once	TRBV30	NA	TRBJ2-3	TGTGCCTGGAAATCTTCTGGAGATACGCAGTATTTT	CAWKSSGDTQYF
once	TRBV5-1	NA	TRBJ1-5	TGCGCCAGCAGCCGTTACGCAGGGAGCAATCAGCCCCAGCATTTT	CASSRYAGSNQPQHF
NA	TRBV19	NA	TRBJ1-2	TGTGCCTGTACAAGAGTTTGGGGGGGCGGCTATGGCTACACCTTC	CACTRVWGGGYGYTF
NA	TRBV30	TRBD1	TRBJ1-1	TGTGCCTGGATCATAAGGGGGCAAGCTTTCTTT	CAWIIRGQAFF
NA	TRBV7-2	NA	TRBJ2-5	TGTGCCAGCAGCTTCACAGGGCGAGAGACCCAGTACTTC	CASSFTGRETQYF
NA	TRBV2	NA	TRBJ1-5	TGTGCCAGCCAGCCGGCCTACAATCAGCCCCAGCATTTT	CASQPAYNQPQHF